A single sample is the source of the 15 T cell receptor beta chains below, sequenced in a study of CD8 T cells in ankylosing spondylitis. TCRdb used MiXCR to reprocess the 5' RACE reads, holding one entry per CDR3 protein. The sample holds about 360,000 distinct CDR3 sequences, 20% to 25% seen once. The sequencing sample was made of blood, either unsorted or a sorted T cell fraction (not recorded which). These receptors originate from a male donor with ankylosing spondylitis or in good health (not recorded which).

J is TRBJ2-5 and V is TRBV4-2, with D possibly being TRBD1 or TRBD2 (5 bases each). The CDR3 consists of 16 residues. CDR1 is LGHNA, CDR2 YNFKEQ, per germline. Trimming took off 2 bases at V and 2 bases at J, with 15 bases between the two ends. The CDR3 is CASSQWAGTNQETQYF. DNA for the CDR3: TGTGCCAGCAGCCAATGGGCCGGGACCAATCAAGAGACCCAGTACTTC.

The V and J genes are TRBV7-9 and TRBJ2-4; no firm D call. This CDR3 has 12 residues. Looked up from germline, CDR1 is SEHNR and CDR2 is FQNEAQ (reference sequence). The V end lost 4 bases, the J end lost 7 bases, and 8 bases lay between the germline ends. As DNA, the CDR3 is TGTGCCAGCAGCTATACCGAGAACATTCAGTACTTC. It encodes CASSYTENIQYF. The complete variable domain, with remaining parts taken from reference TRBV7-9 and TRBJ2-4, reads DTGVSQNPRHKITKRGQNVTFRCDPISEHNRLYWYRQTLGQGPEFLTYFQNEAQLEKSRLLSDRFSAERPKGSFSTLEIQRTEQGDSAMYLCASSYTENIQYFGAGTRLSVL.

The chain joins TRBV4-1 to TRBJ2-3; D assignment may be TRBD1 or TRBD2 (5 bases each). CDR1 and CDR2 from the germline V gene are MGHRA and YSYEKL. With 7 bases removed from V and 6 bases from J, the gap between germline ends came to 17 bases. The length of the CDR3 is 14 residues. CDR3 DNA sequence: TGCGCCAGCAACACGCAGATCGGGGCCGATACGCAGTATTTT. Residues: CASNTQIGADTQYF.

This clonotype was seen at least ten times. This sequence joins TRBV4-1 and TRBJ2-7, with D uncertain. CDR1 is MGHRA and CDR2 is YSYEKL in the germline V gene. With 2 bases removed from V and 3 bases from J, the gap between germline ends came to 2 bases. The CDR3 consists of 11 residues. CDR3: CASSQNYEQYF. The CDR3 DNA reads as TGCGCCAGCAGCCAAAACTACGAGCAGTACTTC.

This clonotype was detected a few times. The chain employs TRBV5-5 and TRBJ2-3; the D gene is possibly TRBD2 (5 bases). V lost 1 base and J 4 bases, leaving 19 bases between the germline ends. The CDR3 sequence is 17 residues long. CDR1 and CDR2 from the germline V gene are SGHKS and YYEKEE (reference sequence). DNA for the CDR3: TGTGCCAGCAGCTTGCAGTGGGTAGGGCAGGAGGCAGATACGCAGTATTTT. Translated, it gives CASSLQWVGQEADTQYF.

The gene calls are TRBV4-2 and TRBJ2-5, with D possibly TRBD1 on 5 matching bases. The CDR3 loop spans 16 amino acids. The germline gives CDR1 LGHNA, CDR2 YNFKEQ. Trimming removed 2 bases from V and 1 base from J, with 14 bases in between. The CDR3 DNA sequence: TGTGCCAGCAGCCAAACTAAAGGGGCCCTCCAAGAGACCCAGTACTTC. This gives the protein CASSQTKGALQETQYF.

The rearrangement uses TRBV3-1 and TRBJ2-2, with TRBD2 matching over 10 bases. This CDR3 comprises 19 residues. Germline values: CDR1 LGHDT, CDR2 YNNKEL (reference sequence). Trimming cost V 11 bases and J 1 base; bases outside gene matches: 19. CDR3 amino acids: CASCQAASGGALNTGELFF. The CDR3 DNA reads as TGTGCCTCCTGCCAAGCGGCGAGCGGGGGGGCCTTGAACACCGGGGAGCTGTTTTTT.

V is TRBV2 and J is TRBJ2-1, with 8 nucleotides matching TRBD2. Germline CDR1 SNHLY, CDR2 FYNNEI. The CDR3 sequence is 17 residues long. The V and J ends lost 5 bases and 3 bases, in that order; junction bases with no gene match: 12. CDR3 protein: CASSPGARGVNYNEQFF. CDR3 DNA sequence: TGTGCCAGCAGTCCCGGTGCGCGGGGGGTCAACTACAATGAGCAGTTCTTC. The whole variable domain, remainder taken from reference TRBV2 and TRBJ2-1, is EPEVTQTPSHQVTQMGQEVILRCVPISNHLYFYWYRQILGQKVEFLVSFYNNEISEKSEIFDDQFSVERPDGSNFTLKIRSTKLEDSAMYFCASSPGARGVNYNEQFFGPGTRLTVL.

The table lists this clonotype with a few counts. The chain combines TRBV29-1 with TRBJ1-2, with 7 bases that match TRBD1. CDR3 length: 11 residues. From germline, CDR1 is SQVTM and CDR2 ANQGSEA. With 6 bases clipped from V and 6 bases from J, the junction kept 4 bases outside the gene matches. The chain's CDR3 is CSVLTGDGYTF. For the CDR3, the DNA is TGCAGCGTCCTTACAGGGGATGGCTACACCTTC.

This chain links TRBV2 with TRBJ2-1, with 9 bases fitting TRBD2. This CDR3 region has 19 residues. Per germline, CDR1 SNHLY and CDR2 FYNNEI. V was clipped by 4 bases and J by 0 bases; unmatched bases: 13. CDR3 bases: TGTGCCAGCAGTGGACGCGGGGGGGTTACTAAGAGCTCCTACAATGAGCAGTTCTTC. Its translation: CASSGRGGVTKSSYNEQFF.

The chain employs TRBV24-1 and TRBJ2-5, with 9 bases identical to TRBD1. The ends lost 3 bases at V and 5 bases at J; junction bases unmatched: 15. This CDR3 is built from 18 residues. Looked up from germline, CDR1 is KGHDR and CDR2 is SFDVKD. CDR3 sequence reads: CATSDQFTSTGGDETQYF. The CDR3 DNA reads TGTGCCACCAGTGATCAATTCACATCTACAGGGGGCGACGAGACCCAGTACTTC.

This chain joins TRBV20-1 and TRBJ2-2, with TRBD2 matching over 8 bases. The CDR3 extends over 18 amino acids. From germline, CDR1 is DFQATT and CDR2 SNEGSKA (reference sequence). Unmatched junction bases numbered 12, after V lost 0 bases and J lost 3 bases. The CDR3 spells CSARDRLGLAGDTGELFF. The CDR3, as DNA: TGCAGTGCTAGAGATCGGTTGGGGCTAGCGGGTGACACCGGGGAGCTGTTTTTT.

The CDR3 region has the DNA TGTGCCCTAGGGGGTCCTAGCACAGATACGCAGTATTTT. This codes for CALGGPSTDTQYF. This chain joins TRBV12-3 or TRBV12-4 and TRBJ2-3; a weak D match, TRBD1 (6 bases). The length of the CDR3 is 13 residues. Trimming took 11 bases from V and 0 from J, leaving 12 bases between them.

The J gene is TRBJ2-7, the V gene TRBV7-9, with D unresolved. Trimming left V 5 bases short and J 2 bases short, with 10 bases between. CDR3 length: 13 residues. CDR1 is SEHNR and CDR2 is FQNEAQ in the germline V gene (reference sequence). CDR3 protein: CASSPRITYEQYF. The CDR3 DNA is TGTGCCAGCAGCCCCCGAATAACCTACGAGCAGTACTTC. The whole variable domain, remainder taken from reference TRBV7-9 and TRBJ2-7, is DTGVSQNPRHKITKRGQNVTFRCDPISEHNRLYWYRQTLGQGPEFLTYFQNEAQLEKSRLLSDRFSAERPKGSFSTLEIQRTEQGDSAMYLCASSPRITYEQYFGPGTRLTVT.

V is TRBV7-9 and J is TRBJ2-7; either TRBD1 or TRBD2 may supply D (6 bases each). Trimming removed 8 bases from V and 2 bases from J, with 16 bases in between. CDR1 and CDR2 from the germline V gene are SEHNR and FQNEAQ (reference sequence). The CDR3 length is 14 residues. The CDR3 sequence is CASRAGGGTYEQYF. CDR3 DNA: TGTGCCAGCCGCGCCGGGGGCGGAACCTACGAGCAGTACTTC.